The clone carrying this T cell receptor (beta chain) turned up a few times. Sample time point: newly diagnosed GD, antithyroid drugs for less than 3 months. The TCR library was made from RNA extracted from PBMCs. The germline V and J ends were trimmed by 1 base and 0 bases, with 7 bases remaining between them. This CDR3 is 15 amino acids long. CDR1 and CDR2 (germline): SGHTA, FQGNSA. The sample comes from a study of regulatory T cells in long-lasting Graves disease. Arm-PCR of CDR3 regions and iRepertoire HTBI primers were used to build TCR beta libraries. TCRdb called the multiplex PCR reads again in MiXCR, with one record for every CDR3 protein. The repertoire holds roughly 350,000 distinct CDR3 sequences, with 15% to 20% as singletons. The data also belong to a second study, concerning T cells in Graves' hyperthyroidism and ophthalmopathy. That report adds: Diagnostic assessment was based on clinical symptoms, serum thyroxine and TRAb, thyroid ultrasound and orbital computed tomography.

This TCR derives from a woman aged 18-30 years with Graves disease. Sequenced material: peripheral blood mononuclear cells (PBMCs), taken at new diagnosis, from a patient treated with antithyroid drugs. The rearrangement uses TRBV7-2 and TRBJ1-3, with D hard to call. CDR3 sequence: CASSLESVSGNTIYF. In nucleotides, the CDR3 is TGTGCCAGCAGCTTAGAGTCAGTCTCTGGAAACACCATATATTTT.